This entry concerns a single T cell receptor beta chain. This record comes from a study of blood T cell repertoires in COVID-19. For the study at large: Acute and convalescent COVID-19 samples came from the United States, Italy and Spain.

This CDR3 has 15 residues. J was trimmed by 7 bases and V by 7 bases; bases with no gene match: 14. In germline, CDR1 is MDHEN, CDR2 SYDVKM. The assay was immunoSEQ multiplex PCR, and TCRdb's table has in-frame clones only and misses some. The sample records about half a million clones, 75% to 90% being singletons. The clonotype originates from a human donor in a cohort sampled during active COVID-19. The sample consisted of peripheral blood. The V and J genes are TRBV28 and TRBJ1-2; 8 bases line up with TRBD1. CDR3 residues: CASTPGGSPYSGYTF. The CDR3, as DNA: TGTGCCAGCACCCCAGGGGGCTCCCCCTATTCTGGCTACACCTTC.